The 8 T cell receptor beta chains presented below share a single source sample, sequenced in a study of cytomegalovirus exposure and HLA in healthy donors. This PCR relied on a set of 60 Vbeta primers and 13 Jbeta primers. This table comes from immunoSEQ multiplex PCR, and its TCRdb copy is limited to in-frame clones, with some not included. The listing records 150,000 to 200,000 clones. Sequenced: PBMCs. The receptors derive from a man in his thirties or forties in good health and CMV-seronegative.

V gene TRBV5-1 combines with J gene TRBJ1-1, with 10 bases identical to TRBD1. CDR1 is SGHRS, CDR2 YFSETQ, per germline. Trimming cost V 4 bases and J 6 bases; bases outside gene matches: 12. This CDR3 comprises 16 residues. The CDR3 DNA sequence: TGCGCCAGCAGCAAGGGACAGTCGGGGACAGGGGCTGAAGCTTTCTTT. It yields the protein CASSKGQSGTGAEAFF.

The chain joins TRBV27 to TRBJ1-1; 7 nucleotides line up with TRBD1. With 5 bases clipped from V and 6 bases from J, the junction kept 6 bases outside the gene matches. This CDR3 comprises 13 residues. The germline gives CDR1 MNHEY, CDR2 SMNVEV (reference sequence). This CDR3 reads CASSLTGYAEAFF. In DNA form, the CDR3 reads TGTGCCAGCAGTCTGACAGGGTACGCTGAAGCTTTCTTT.

The CDR3 protein is CASIPSGLAGDEQYF. As DNA, the CDR3 is TGTGCCAGCATTCCGTCGGGACTAGCGGGAGACGAGCAGTACTTC. This chain connects TRBV28 to TRBJ2-7; 14 nucleotides line up with TRBD2. CDR1 MDHEN and CDR2 SYDVKM come from the germline V gene. V was pared by 7 bases and J by 5 bases, with 7 bases of the junction left unmatched. This CDR3 is built from 15 residues.

The J gene is TRBJ2-1, the V gene TRBV7-2, with 7 bases aligning to TRBD2. Germline loops: CDR1 SGHTA, CDR2 FQGNSA. Germline trimming cut 0 bases from V and 13 bases from J; bases unmatched to any gene: 9. The CDR3 is 14 amino acids. The DNA for the CDR3 is TGTGCCAGCAGCTTAGCGCGCGGCGGGGGTCTACAGTTCTTC. As protein: CASSLARGGGLQFF.

The rearrangement joins TRBV7-9 to TRBJ2-5, with D perhaps TRBD2 (6 bases). V was trimmed by 1 base and J by 2 bases, leaving 14 bases between them. Germline V gene sequence: CDR1 SEHNR, CDR2 FQNEAQ (reference sequence). This CDR3 has 16 residues. The CDR3 loop is CASSLGREVGQETQYF. The CDR3 DNA reads as TGTGCCAGCAGCTTAGGGAGGGAAGTCGGGCAAGAGACCCAGTACTTC. The whole variable domain, filled in from reference TRBV7-9 and TRBJ2-5, reads DTGVSQNPRHKITKRGQNVTFRCDPISEHNRLYWYRQTLGQGPEFLTYFQNEAQLEKSRLLSDRFSAERPKGSFSTLEIQRTEQGDSAMYLCASSLGREVGQETQYFGPGTRLLVL.

This chain uses TRBV7-9 with TRBJ1-2; D is perhaps TRBD1 (6 bases). V was cut by 5 bases and J by 4 bases, with 11 bases left in between. The CDR3 contains 13 residues. Germline lookup yields CDR1 SEHNR and CDR2 FQNEAQ (reference sequence). In DNA, the CDR3 is TGTGCCAGCAGCCCCGGACAGACCTATGGCTACACCTTC. Protein product: CASSPGQTYGYTF.

The chain employs TRBV14 and TRBJ2-7; TRBD2 aligns across 9 bases. V shed 3 bases, J shed 5 bases, and the junction held 11 bases outside the gene matches. The CDR3 has 16 residues. Germline V gene data show CDR1 as SGHDN and CDR2 as FVKESK. CDR3 DNA sequence: TGTGCCAGCAGCCACTTAGCGGGAGCCCTCATCCACGAGCAGTACTTC. The encoded protein is CASSHLAGALIHEQYF.

The V and J genes are TRBV29-1 and TRBJ1-4; D not resolved. From germline, CDR1 is SQVTM and CDR2 ANQGSEA. The CDR3 is 13 amino acids. The V gene lost 7 bases and the J gene lost 3 bases, with 12 bases spanning the gap. For the CDR3, the DNA is TGCAGCGCGCTCGAGCCGGCTAATGAAAAACTGTTTTTT. The encoded protein is CSALEPANEKLFF.